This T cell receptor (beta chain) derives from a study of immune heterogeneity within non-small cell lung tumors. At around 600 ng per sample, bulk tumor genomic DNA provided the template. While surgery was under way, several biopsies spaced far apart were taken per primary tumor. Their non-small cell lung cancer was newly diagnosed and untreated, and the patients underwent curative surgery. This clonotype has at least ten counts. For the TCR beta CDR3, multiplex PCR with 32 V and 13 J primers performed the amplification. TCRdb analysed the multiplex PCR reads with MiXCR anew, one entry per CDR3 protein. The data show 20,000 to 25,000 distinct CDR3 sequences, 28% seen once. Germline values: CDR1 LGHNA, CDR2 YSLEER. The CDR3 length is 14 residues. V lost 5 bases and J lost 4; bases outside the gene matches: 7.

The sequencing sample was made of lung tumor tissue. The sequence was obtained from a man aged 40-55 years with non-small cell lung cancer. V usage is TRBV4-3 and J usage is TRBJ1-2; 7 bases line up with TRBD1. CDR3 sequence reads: CASSRTRDSYGYTF. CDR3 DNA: TGCGCCAGCAGCAGGACCCGGGACAGCTATGGCTACACCTTC.